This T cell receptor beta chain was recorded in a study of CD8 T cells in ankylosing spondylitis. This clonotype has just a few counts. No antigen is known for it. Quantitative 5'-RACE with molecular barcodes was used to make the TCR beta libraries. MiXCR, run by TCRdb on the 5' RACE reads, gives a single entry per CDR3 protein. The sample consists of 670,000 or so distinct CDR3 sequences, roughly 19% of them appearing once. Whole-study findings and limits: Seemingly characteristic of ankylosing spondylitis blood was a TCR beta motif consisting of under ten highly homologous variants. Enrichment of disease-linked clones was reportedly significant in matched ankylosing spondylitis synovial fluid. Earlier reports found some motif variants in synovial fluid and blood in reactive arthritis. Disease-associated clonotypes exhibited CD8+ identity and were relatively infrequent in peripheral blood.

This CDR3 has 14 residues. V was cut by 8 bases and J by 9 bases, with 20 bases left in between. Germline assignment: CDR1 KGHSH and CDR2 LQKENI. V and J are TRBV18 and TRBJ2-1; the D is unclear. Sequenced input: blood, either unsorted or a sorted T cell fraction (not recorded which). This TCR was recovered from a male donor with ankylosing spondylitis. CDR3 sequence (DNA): TGTGCCAGCCTAGAAGCTGGCCAGGTGGGTGAGCAGTTCTTC. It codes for CASLEAGQVGEQFF.